These 27 T cell receptor beta chains were all obtained from the same sample, sequenced in a study of shared clonotypes between healthy human individuals. The assay was immunoSEQ multiplex PCR, and TCRdb's table has in-frame clones only and misses some. The repertoire holds about 490,000 clones, with about 78% as singletons. The sequencing sample was made of PBMCs. These receptors all come from a woman aged 40 to 49 in good health. Some clones in this sample may be carry-over from other donors' samples.

V and J are TRBV7-2 and TRBJ2-7, with D perhaps matching TRBD2 (6 bases). CDR1 SGHTA and CDR2 FQGNSA come from the germline V gene. This CDR3 spans 11 amino acids. Trimming removed 10 bases at V and 6 bases at J, with 13 bases between. The CDR3 here is CATRLEGEQYF. DNA for the CDR3: TGTGCCACCCGACTAGAGGGCGAGCAGTACTTC. Full variable domain (outside the CDR3, taken from reference TRBV7-2 and TRBJ2-7): GAGVSQSPSNKVTEKGKDVELRCDPISGHTALYWYRQSLGQGLEFLIYFQGNSAPDKSGLPSDRFSAERTGGSVSTLTIQRTQQEDSAVYLCATRLEGEQYFGPGTRLTVT.

The CDR3: CAWSVGAGNTIYF. The CDR3 DNA sequence: TGTGCCTGGAGTGTGGGGGCAGGAAACACCATATATTTT. The V gene is TRBV30, the J gene TRBJ1-3, with D possibly TRBD1 on 6 matching bases. Germline V CDR1 and CDR2: GTSNPN, SVGIG (reference sequence). The CDR3 sequence is 13 residues long. V dropped 0 bases and J dropped 4 bases, with 7 bases sitting between them.

The chain links TRBV7-2 to TRBJ2-7, with D unclear. This CDR3 has 12 residues. Germline V gives CDR1 SGHTA, CDR2 FQGNSA. The V end lost 1 base, the J end lost 9 bases, and 10 bases lay between the germline ends. The CDR3 DNA reads as TGTGCCAGCAGCTTAGACGGTCTGGCGCAGTACTTC. It yields the protein CASSLDGLAQYF. Full variable domain (remainder filled in from reference TRBV7-2 and TRBJ2-7): GAGVSQSPSNKVTEKGKDVELRCDPISGHTALYWYRQSLGQGLEFLIYFQGNSAPDKSGLPSDRFSAERTGGSVSTLTIQRTQQEDSAVYLCASSLDGLAQYFGPGTRLTVT.

The rearrangement joins TRBV25-1 to TRBJ2-7; D unclear. The germline CDR1 and CDR2 sequences are MGHDK and SYGVNS. The CDR3 contains 14 residues. V lost 3 bases and J 0 bases, leaving 9 bases between the germline ends. The CDR3 loop is CASSETASSYEQYF. The CDR3 region has the DNA TGTGCCAGCAGTGAGACCGCCAGCTCCTACGAGCAGTACTTC.

The chain recombines TRBV19 with TRBJ2-1; 7 bases line up with TRBD2. V was clipped by 5 bases and J by 1 base; unmatched bases: 5. From germline, CDR1 is LNHDA and CDR2 SQIVND (reference sequence). The CDR3 is 15 residues long. The DNA of the CDR3 is TGTGCCAGTAGTGTGGGCGGGAGTTCCTACAATGAGCAGTTCTTC. As protein: CASSVGGSSYNEQFF.

To note about this clone: A single base is all that separates this from a far larger clone, so a read error is likely. This same CDR3 is encoded by further DNA sequences in the sample. The gene calls are TRBV30 and TRBJ1-2; D unclear. CDR1 and CDR2 from the germline V gene are GTSNPN and SVGIG (reference sequence). This CDR3 comprises 13 residues. The CDR3 loop reads CAWSPGLSYGYTF. CDR3 nucleotides: TGTGCCTGGAGTCCTGGCTTAAGCTATGGCTATACCTTC.

The chain employs TRBV5-4 and TRBJ1-1; 9 bases agree with TRBD1. Germline CDR1 is SGHNT and CDR2 is YYREEE (reference sequence). The junction had 5 bases not matched to a gene; V was cut back by 4 bases and J by 1 base. CDR3 length: 15 amino acids. CDR3 region: CASSTNRGRNTEAFF. CDR3 nucleotide sequence: TGTGCCAGCAGCACTAACAGGGGGCGGAACACTGAAGCTTTCTTT.

This sequence joins TRBV6-6 and TRBJ1-1, with unresolved D. V was shortened by 8 bases and J by 2 bases, with 15 bases between the two germline ends. This CDR3 has 14 amino acids. Germline V lookup: CDR1 MNHNY, CDR2 SVGAGI (reference sequence). CDR3 coding DNA: TGTGCCAGCGGCCTCCCGGAGGCTAACACTGAAGCTTTCTTT. Encoded protein: CASGLPEANTEAFF.

This chain links TRBV4-1 with TRBJ1-4; TRBD1 is a possible D gene (5 bases). The germline CDR1 and CDR2 sequences are MGHRA and YSYEKL. Trimming stripped 6 bases from V and 0 bases from J, with 11 bases between. This CDR3 comprises 15 residues. The CDR3 DNA follows: TGCGCCAGCAGTGGGGGTGTCACAACTAATGAAAAACTGTTTTTT. Translation gives CASSGGVTTNEKLFF.

The V gene is TRBV7-2, the J gene TRBJ2-1; possible D gene TRBD2, 5 bases. This CDR3 has 15 amino acids. The V and J ends lost 5 bases and 1 base respectively, with 12 bases between them. Germline V gene lookup returns CDR1 SGHTA and CDR2 FQGNSA. As DNA, the CDR3 is TGTGCCAGCAGCCCTGAGGGTGTATCCTACAATGAGCAGTTCTTC. Its translation: CASSPEGVSYNEQFF.

This chain joins TRBV6-6 and TRBJ1-5; D gene uncertain. Trimming shortened V by 8 bases and J by 3 bases, and 14 bases separated the two germline ends. This CDR3 comprises 14 residues. Germline lookup yields CDR1 MNHNY and CDR2 SVGAGI (reference sequence). CDR3 amino acids: CASSHPQSNQPQHF. Here the CDR3 DNA reads TGTGCCAGCTCGCACCCTCAATCCAATCAGCCCCAGCATTTT.

With regard to this clone: The germline gene is not matched at one end of the junction; a read error may be the cause. The chain links TRBV11-1 to TRBJ2-3; 12 positions agree with TRBD2. The CDR3 spans 16 residues. In germline, CDR1 is SGHAT, CDR2 FQDESV (reference sequence). In nucleotides, the CDR3 is TGTGCCAGCAGCCTAGCGGGAGGGTCTAGCACAGATACGCAGTATTTT. Translated, it gives CASSLAGGSSTDTQYF.

A few counts support this clone. CDR3 amino acids: CSVEAVDYEQYF. The CDR3 nucleotides read TGCAGCGTTGAAGCCGTGGATTACGAGCAGTACTTC. The chain has TRBV29-1 and TRBJ2-7; D gene uncertain. The length of the CDR3 is 12 residues. V lost 1 base to trimming and J lost 4 bases, with 8 bases between them. CDR1 and CDR2 from the germline V gene are SQVTM and ANQGSEA.

This clone has only a few counts. This chain uses TRBV19 with TRBJ1-5; D uncertain. The CDR3 is 16 residues long. Trimming stripped 7 bases from V and 7 bases from J, with 23 bases between. Per germline, CDR1 LNHDA and CDR2 SQIVND (reference sequence). The CDR3 DNA reads TGTGCCAGTACCCCACCGTGGCCTAGCCCTCGGCAGCCCCAGCATTTT. It translates to CASTPPWPSPRQPQHF.

As for this clone: Compared with germline, one end of the junction differs, possibly owing to a read error. V and J are TRBV7-7 and TRBJ2-1, with D perhaps given as TRBD1 or TRBD2 (5 bases each). The CDR3 spans 12 residues. From germline, CDR1 is SSHAT and CDR2 FNYEAQ (reference sequence). CDR3 coding DNA: TGTGCTAGCAGCCCCTCCGGGACGCCCCAGTTCTTC. This encodes CASSPSGTPQFF.

This CDR3 is CASRADRGPGELFF. The CDR3 DNA sequence: TGTGCCAGCAGAGCTGACAGGGGACCCGGGGAGCTGTTTTTT. The gene calls are TRBV7-3 and TRBJ2-2, with 8 bases matching TRBD1. Germline V gives CDR1 SGHTA, CDR2 FQGTGA. This CDR3 comprises 14 residues. Trimming removed 6 bases from V and 6 bases from J; junction bases left unmatched: 6.

This clone was seen only once. The chain recombines TRBV7-9 with TRBJ1-2; D is possibly TRBD1 (5 bases). CDR1 and CDR2 (germline): SEHNR, FQNEAQ (reference sequence). Trimming stripped 1 base from V and 6 bases from J, with 9 bases between. The CDR3 spans 13 residues. Here the CDR3 reads CASSLVGADGYTF. The CDR3, as DNA: TGTGCCAGCAGCTTAGTAGGGGCCGATGGCTACACCTTC.

The rearrangement links TRBV28 to TRBJ1-3; D unresolved. V was trimmed by 3 bases and J by 0 bases, leaving 9 bases between them. The CDR3 is 15 residues long. Looked up from germline, CDR1 is MDHEN and CDR2 is SYDVKM. CDR3 in amino acids: CASSFGRVSGNTIYF. The CDR3 DNA reads as TGTGCCAGCAGTTTCGGACGGGTCTCTGGAAACACCATATATTTT.

This chain uses TRBV9 with TRBJ2-3; TRBD1 aligns across 7 bases. Germline lookup yields CDR1 SGDLS and CDR2 YYNGEE. This CDR3 contains 16 residues. J gave up 1 base and V 0 bases, and 5 bases lay outside the gene matches. CDR3 residues: CASSVGVGQGTDTQYF. The CDR3 bases are TGTGCCAGCAGCGTAGGCGTCGGACAGGGCACAGATACGCAGTATTTT.

This rearrangement joins TRBV29-1 to TRBJ1-2; 9 bases are shared with TRBD1. This CDR3 has 15 amino acids. The V gene end was trimmed by 7 bases and the J gene end by 2 bases; junction bases not matched to a gene: 11. CDR1 is SQVTM and CDR2 is ANQGSEA in the germline V gene. The CDR3: CSAQGSGQGNYGYTF. In nucleotides, the CDR3 is TGCAGCGCTCAGGGTTCGGGACAGGGAAACTATGGCTACACCTTC.

This clone was seen only once. The V gene is TRBV9, the J gene TRBJ2-7, with D possibly matching TRBD1 (5 bases). Germline lookup yields CDR1 SGDLS and CDR2 YYNGEE. The CDR3 runs 14 residues. Trimming shortened V by 0 bases and J by 7 bases, and 14 bases separated the two germline ends. CDR3 sequence reads: CASSVASGLGEQYF. CDR3 DNA: TGTGCCAGCAGCGTAGCTTCAGGGCTTGGGGAGCAGTACTTC.

V usage is TRBV29-1 and J usage is TRBJ2-7; 7 nucleotides align to TRBD2. Trimming took 2 bases from V and 3 from J; bases not matched to a gene: 4. The V gene's germline CDR1 is SQVTM and CDR2 ANQGSEA. The length of the CDR3 is 13 residues. The CDR3 DNA reads as TGCAGCGTTGAATCCCCTAGCGGCTACGAGCAGTACTTC. The encoded protein is CSVESPSGYEQYF.

This clone came up once. The chain employs TRBV5-6 and TRBJ2-7; D unresolved. V lost 3 bases, J lost 5 bases, and 9 bases lay in between. Looked up from germline, CDR1 is SGHDT and CDR2 is YYEEEE. CDR3 size: 12 residues. CDR3 residues: CASSSVLDEQYF. CDR3 in DNA: TGTGCCAGCAGCTCCGTACTTGACGAGCAGTACTTC.

The genes are TRBV27 and TRBJ2-7, with TRBD2 as a possible D gene (7 bases). V was trimmed by 2 bases and J by 4 bases, leaving 12 bases between them. The CDR3 is 14 amino acids. Germline-derived CDR1 and CDR2 are MNHEY and SMNVEV (reference sequence). CDR3 nucleotides: TGTGCCAGCAGTTTAATAGGGGGGGGGTACGAGCAGTACTTC. Protein sequence: CASSLIGGGYEQYF.

Only a few counts were recorded for this clone. The chain joins TRBV27 to TRBJ2-1, with 10 bases identical to TRBD2. V lost 0 bases and J lost 4; bases outside the gene matches: 6. CDR1 is MNHEY and CDR2 is SMNVEV in the germline V gene (reference sequence). CDR3 size: 17 residues. The CDR3 nucleotides are TGTGCCAGCAGTTTATCGCTTTCGGGACTAGCGTACAATGAGCAGTTCTTC. It is translated as CASSLSLSGLAYNEQFF.

The chain combines TRBV4-1 with TRBJ2-2; 10 bases line up with TRBD1. The CDR3 consists of 16 residues. The junction had 5 bases not matched to a gene; V was cut back by 3 bases and J by 4 bases. Germline V lookup: CDR1 MGHRA, CDR2 YSYEKL. The CDR3 reads CASSHRQGAGTGELFF. CDR3 DNA: TGCGCCAGCAGCCATCGACAGGGGGCGGGCACCGGGGAGCTGTTTTTT.

V and J are TRBV21-1 and TRBJ2-7; the table calls TRBD1, which could not be checked here. TRBV21-1 is marked as a pseudogene. There are 14 residues in the CDR3. The DNA for the CDR3 is TGTGCCAGCAGCGGGACAGGGGGTGACTACGAGCAGTACTTC. Its protein product is CASSGTGGDYEQYF.